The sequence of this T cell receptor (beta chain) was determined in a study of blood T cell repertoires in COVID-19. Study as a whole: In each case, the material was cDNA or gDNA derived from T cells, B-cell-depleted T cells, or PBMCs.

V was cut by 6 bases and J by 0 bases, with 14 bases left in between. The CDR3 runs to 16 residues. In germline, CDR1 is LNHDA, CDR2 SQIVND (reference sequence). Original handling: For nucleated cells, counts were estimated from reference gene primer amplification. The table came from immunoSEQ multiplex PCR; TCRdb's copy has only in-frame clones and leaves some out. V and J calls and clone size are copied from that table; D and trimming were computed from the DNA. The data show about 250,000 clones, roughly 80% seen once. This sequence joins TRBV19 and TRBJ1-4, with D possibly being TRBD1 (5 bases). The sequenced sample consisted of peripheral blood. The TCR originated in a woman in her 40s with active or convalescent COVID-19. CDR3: CASRAFPTATNEKLFF. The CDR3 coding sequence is TGTGCCAGTAGGGCCTTTCCGACAGCAACTAATGAAAAACTGTTTTTT.